This T cell receptor (beta chain) originates from a study of blood T cell repertoires in COVID-19. Study background: Sites across the United States, Italy and Spain contributed samples from acute and convalescent COVID-19.

With V trimmed by 4 bases and J by 6 bases, 9 bases remained unmatched. The V gene's germline CDR1 is LNHDA and CDR2 SQIVND (reference sequence). The CDR3 length is 14 residues. The authors' processing: Amplification of reference gene primers provided the estimated nucleated cell counts. Data came from immunoSEQ multiplex PCR; TCRdb stores just in-frame clones and leaves some out. V and J calls plus clone size are reproduced from that table; the DNA served to infer D and trimming. The data contain approximately 200,000 clones, 80% to 90% of them singletons. Clinical history reported by participants formed the basis on which cohorts were assigned.

The origin of this receptor is a woman younger than 45 who had been exposed to COVID-19. Sequencing used PBMCs or T cells enriched from blood (not recorded which). The genes are TRBV19 and TRBJ2-7, with 7 positions matching TRBD1. The CDR3 nucleotides are TGTGCCAGTAGTAGCGGGCAAGGGGGCCTCGAGCAGTACTTC. It codes for CASSSGQGGLEQYF. Filled out from reference TRBV19 and TRBJ2-7, the complete variable domain reads DGGITQSPKYLFRKEGQNVTLSCEQNLNHDAMYWYRQDPGQGLRLIYYSQIVNDFQKGDIAEGYSVSREKKESFPLTVTSAQKNPTAFYLCASSSGQGGLEQYFGPGTRLTVT.